This entry lists 6 T cell receptor beta chains sequenced from one sample in a study of T-cell reconstitution after alpha-beta-depleted transplantation in children. Preparing the TCRbeta library involved the use of unique molecular identifiers. From the PCR reads, TCRdb called clonotypes with MiXCR, one entry per CDR3 protein. Of 450,000 to 550,000 distinct CDR3 sequences detected, approximately 10% appear once; the ten largest clones hold 14%. This specimen was PBMCs, mostly from graft donor cells, taken 180 days after TCRalphabeta/CD19-depleted stem cell transplant. Receptors originate from a female patient between 2 and 15 years old who had a stem cell transplant for aplastic anemia, so the T cells may come from the graft donor.

This clonotype was seen many times. This rearrangement joins TRBV12-3 or TRBV12-4 to TRBJ2-3; TRBD1 matches 9 bases. The CDR3 extends over 15 amino acids. J was trimmed by 3 bases and V by 6 bases; bases with no gene match: 7. CDR3 DNA: TGTGCCAGCAGCCCTCAAGACAGGGGGACAGATACGCAGTATTTT. It translates to CASSPQDRGTDTQYF.

The rearrangement joins TRBV20-1 to TRBJ2-1; 9 nucleotides line up with TRBD2. The CDR3 extends over 14 amino acids. The germline gives CDR1 DFQATT, CDR2 SNEGSKA (reference sequence). Losses at the gene ends were 6 bases for V and 4 bases for J; bases not matched to a gene: 7. DNA of the CDR3: TGCAGTGCCACTATAGCGGGAGCATACAATGAGCAGTTCTTC. It translates to CSATIAGAYNEQFF.

The rearrangement joins TRBV28 to TRBJ2-7; TRBD1 agrees at 11 bases. This CDR3 contains 15 residues. Germline loops: CDR1 MDHEN, CDR2 SYDVKM. Trimming took 3 bases from V and 4 from J; bases not matched to a gene: 5. CDR3 DNA sequence: TGTGCCAGCAGTTTGGACAGGGGGCGTGGGTACGAGCAGTACTTC. This translates into CASSLDRGRGYEQYF.

This clonotype was picked up many times. This chain links TRBV28 with TRBJ2-4, with D perhaps matching TRBD2 (5 bases). The CDR3 spans 15 residues. Germline loops: CDR1 MDHEN, CDR2 SYDVKM. V dropped 5 bases and J dropped 6 bases, with 17 bases sitting between them. This chain's CDR3 is CASSEIRSGTNIQYF. The DNA of the CDR3 is TGTGCCAGCAGTGAAATAAGAAGCGGTACAAACATTCAGTACTTC.

This sequence joins TRBV18 and TRBJ2-7, with TRBD1 identical over 7 bases. The CDR3 is 16 residues long. The germline CDR1 and CDR2 sequences are KGHSH and LQKENI. V lost 5 bases, J lost 2 bases, and 12 bases stayed unmatched. CDR3 DNA: TGTGCCAGCTCAAGATCCGGGACAGTGGTCCCCTACGAGCAGTACTTC. It yields the protein CASSRSGTVVPYEQYF.

The chain carries TRBV7-9 and TRBJ2-1; D uncertain. Germline loops: CDR1 SEHNR, CDR2 FQNEAQ (reference sequence). CDR3 length equals 12 residues. V was cut by 5 bases and J by 15 bases, with 17 bases left in between. In DNA, the CDR3 is TGTGCCAGCAGCCCCCTGCAAGGGCTACGGTTCTTC. It encodes CASSPLQGLRFF.